This T cell receptor (beta chain) was sequenced in a study of vaccination and CD4 T cells after COVID-19. Study-wide background: Sampling that followed vaccination took place a median 72 days after dose two, within a range of 14 to 241.

Sequenced with the Oncomine TCR Beta short-read assay was DNA taken from cultured CD4+ T cells. Each CDR3 protein gets one entry after TCRdb re-called the PCR reads with MiXCR. The sample contains about 16,000 distinct CDR3 sequences, 30% to 45% of which appear only once. Regarding this clonotype: Its antigen is currently unknown.

Germline assignment: CDR1 MDHEN and CDR2 SYDVKM. The CDR3 is made up of 14 amino acids. The trim removed 8 bases at V and 2 bases at J, leaving 2 bases unmatched. Treatment: roughly 10-day PBMC culture with coronavirus spike peptide pools or control peptides (ViraFEST assay). ViraFEST enlarged antigen-specific T cell populations with peptide pools and afterwards sequenced TCRs. Both day 3 and day 7 involved replacing half of the medium with fresh IL-2 medium. The sequenced sample consisted of cultured CD4+ T cells from blood. The clonotype was recovered from a human donor with COVID-19. J is TRBJ2-3 and V is TRBV28; 12 bases fit TRBD2. This chain's CDR3 is CASRLAGATDTQYF. CDR3 nucleotide sequence: TGTGCCAGCCGACTAGCGGGGGCCACAGATACGCAGTATTTT.